A selection of T cell receptor beta chains follows, all from one sample in a study of identical twins. One entry per CDR3 protein, called by TCRdb with MiXCR from the 5' RACE reads. This table has 500,000 to 650,000 distinct CDR3 sequences, under 8.5% appearing once. These same records also appear under a second study, on yellow fever vaccine responses in identical twins.

The material sequenced was PBMCs. These receptors were obtained from a woman aged 18-30 years in good health. CDR3s include the opening cysteine and the closing phenylalanine or tryptophan. Each record gives: J gene, D gene, V gene, clone size, CDR3 DNA, CDR3 protein. The D gene is left open where the match is weak. Clone size is shown for a subset of rows, as once, few, many or a class of expanded clone.

j_gene: TRBJ2-7
d_gene: .
v_gene: TRBV20-1
abundance: few
CDR3nt: TGCAGTGCTAGAGCACAGATTACCTACGAGCAGTACTTC
CDR3aa: CSARAQITYEQYF

j_gene: TRBJ1-1
d_gene: TRBD1
v_gene: TRBV24-1
abundance: many
CDR3nt: TGTGCCTCCCAAAGTGAACCGGGACAGGCGGCTTTCTTT
CDR3aa: CASQSEPGQAAFF

j_gene: TRBJ2-1
d_gene: .
v_gene: TRBV28
abundance: few
CDR3nt: TGTGCCAGCAGGATAGGGCAGTACAATGAGCAGTTCTTC
CDR3aa: CASRIGQYNEQFF

j_gene: TRBJ2-1
d_gene: .
v_gene: TRBV7-8
abundance: many
CDR3nt: TGTGCCAGCAGCTCAAAACCCAGGGAAGTCTACAATGAGCAGTTCTTC
CDR3aa: CASSSKPREVYNEQFF

j_gene: TRBJ1-1
d_gene: .
v_gene: TRBV4-2
abundance: few
CDR3nt: TGTGCCAGCAGCCAAGATGATCAGCATGAGGCCACTGAAGCTTTCTTT
CDR3aa: CASSQDDQHEATEAFF

j_gene: TRBJ1-5
d_gene: TRBD1
v_gene: TRBV12-3/TRBV12-4
abundance: .
CDR3nt: TGTGCCAGCAGTTCCACAGGGGTAGTCTCTTCGGATCAGCCCCAGCATTTT
CDR3aa: CASSSTGVVSSDQPQHF

j_gene: TRBJ2-1
d_gene: .
v_gene: TRBV5-1
abundance: many
CDR3nt: TGCGCCAGCAGCCCCGCGAGGAGAAATGAGCAGTTCTTC
CDR3aa: CASSPARRNEQFF

j_gene: TRBJ2-1
d_gene: TRBD1
v_gene: TRBV7-9
abundance: few
CDR3nt: TGTGCCAGCAGCGCCCGGGACAGGGGGGAGAATGAGCAGTTCTTC
CDR3aa: CASSARDRGENEQFF

j_gene: TRBJ2-1
d_gene: TRBD1
v_gene: TRBV24-1
abundance: few
CDR3nt: TGTGCCACCAGTGAGCCGGGACAGGGGTCGAGGAATGAGCAGTTCTTC
CDR3aa: CATSEPGQGSRNEQFF

j_gene: TRBJ2-1
d_gene: .
v_gene: TRBV2
abundance: .
CDR3nt: TGTGCCAGCAGTGATATCATCTACAATGAGCAGTTCTTC
CDR3aa: CASSDIIYNEQFF

j_gene: TRBJ2-2
d_gene: .
v_gene: TRBV5-1
abundance: .
CDR3nt: TGCGCCAGCAGCTTGGCGTCGCCCGTCACCGGGGAGCTGTTTTTT
CDR3aa: CASSLASPVTGELFF

j_gene: TRBJ2-2
d_gene: TRBD2
v_gene: TRBV5-1
abundance: few
CDR3nt: TGCGCCAGCAGCTTGGTAGCGGGGGAGACCGGGGAGCTGTTTTTT
CDR3aa: CASSLVAGETGELFF

j_gene: TRBJ1-3
d_gene: .
v_gene: TRBV6-1
abundance: .
CDR3nt: TGTGCCAGTAGGACTGAGAGCTCTGGAAACACCATATATTTT
CDR3aa: CASRTESSGNTIYF

j_gene: TRBJ2-3
d_gene: .
v_gene: TRBV12-3/TRBV12-4
abundance: many
CDR3nt: TGTGCCAGCAGCCCTGACCGTCGTACTAGCACAGATACGCAGTATTTT
CDR3aa: CASSPDRRTSTDTQYF

j_gene: TRBJ2-1
d_gene: .
v_gene: TRBV7-9
abundance: few
CDR3nt: TGTGCCAGCAGACCCCCCCGAAGAGGGGATGAGCAGTTCTTC
CDR3aa: CASRPPRRGDEQFF

j_gene: TRBJ2-1
d_gene: TRBD2
v_gene: TRBV28
abundance: .
CDR3nt: TGTGCCAGCAGACGAGCGGGAGTATACAATGAGCAGTTCTTC
CDR3aa: CASRRAGVYNEQFF

j_gene: TRBJ2-1
d_gene: TRBD2
v_gene: TRBV10-3
abundance: few
CDR3nt: TGTGCCATCAGTGATACTAGCGGGGGCCAATTCAATGAGCAGTTCTTC
CDR3aa: CAISDTSGGQFNEQFF

j_gene: TRBJ2-6
d_gene: TRBD1
v_gene: TRBV29-1
abundance: .
CDR3nt: TGCAGCGTTGTCGGTGCAGTTGGACAGGGCGGTGGGGCCAACGTCCTGACTTTC
CDR3aa: CSVVGAVGQGGGANVLTF

j_gene: TRBJ1-1
d_gene: .
v_gene: TRBV29-1
abundance: many
CDR3nt: TGCAGCGTGAGGCTACAGGAGAACACTGAAGCTTTCTTT
CDR3aa: CSVRLQENTEAFF